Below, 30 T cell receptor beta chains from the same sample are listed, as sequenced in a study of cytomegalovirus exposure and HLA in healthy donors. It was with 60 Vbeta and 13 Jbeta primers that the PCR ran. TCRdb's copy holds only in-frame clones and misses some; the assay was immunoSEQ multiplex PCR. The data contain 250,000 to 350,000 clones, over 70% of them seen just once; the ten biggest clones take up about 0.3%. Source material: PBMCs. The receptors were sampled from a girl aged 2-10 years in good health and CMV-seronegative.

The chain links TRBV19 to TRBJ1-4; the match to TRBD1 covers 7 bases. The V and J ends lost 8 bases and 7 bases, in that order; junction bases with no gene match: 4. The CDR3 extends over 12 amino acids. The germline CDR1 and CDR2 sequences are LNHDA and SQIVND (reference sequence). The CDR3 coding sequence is TGTGCCAGTCGAACAGGGGCTGAAAAACTGTTTTTT. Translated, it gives CASRTGAEKLFF.

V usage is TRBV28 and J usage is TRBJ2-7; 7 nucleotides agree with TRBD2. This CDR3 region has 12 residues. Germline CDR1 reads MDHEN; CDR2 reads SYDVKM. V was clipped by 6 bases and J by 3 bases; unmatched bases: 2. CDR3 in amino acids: CASRLADYEQYF. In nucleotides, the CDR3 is TGTGCCAGCAGGCTAGCGGACTACGAGCAGTACTTC. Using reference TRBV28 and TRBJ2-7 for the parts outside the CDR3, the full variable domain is DVKVTQSSRYLVKRTGEKVFLECVQDMDHENMFWYRQDPGLGLRLIYFSYDVKMKEKGDIPEGYSVSREKKERFSLILESASTNQTSMYLCASRLADYEQYFGPGTRLTVT.

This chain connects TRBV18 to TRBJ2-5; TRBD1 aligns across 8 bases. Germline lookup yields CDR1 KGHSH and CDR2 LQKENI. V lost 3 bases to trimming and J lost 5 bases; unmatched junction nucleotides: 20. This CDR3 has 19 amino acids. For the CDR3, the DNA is TGTGCCAGCTCACCCCGTATCACCTGGGACAGGCAAAAGGGGGAGACCCAGTACTTC. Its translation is CASSPRITWDRQKGETQYF.

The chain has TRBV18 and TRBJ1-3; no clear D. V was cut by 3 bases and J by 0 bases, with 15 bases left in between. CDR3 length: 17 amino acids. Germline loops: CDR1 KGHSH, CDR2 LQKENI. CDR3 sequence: CASSPRNGPSSGNTIYF. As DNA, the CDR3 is TGTGCCAGCTCACCCCGGAATGGGCCGAGCTCTGGAAACACCATATATTTT.

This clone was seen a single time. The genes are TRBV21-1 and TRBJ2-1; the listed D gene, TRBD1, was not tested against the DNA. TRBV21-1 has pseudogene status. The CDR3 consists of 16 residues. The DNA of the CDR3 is TGTGCCAGCAGGACAATCACGGCCTGCTCCTACAATGAGCAGTTCTTC. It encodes CASRTITACSYNEQFF.

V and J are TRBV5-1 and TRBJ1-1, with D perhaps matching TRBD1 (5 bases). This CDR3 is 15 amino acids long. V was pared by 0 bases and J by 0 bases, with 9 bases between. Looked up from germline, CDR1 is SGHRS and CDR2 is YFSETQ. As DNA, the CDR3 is TGCGCCAGCAGCTTGGTGGAGGGACTGAACACTGAAGCTTTCTTT. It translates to CASSLVEGLNTEAFF.

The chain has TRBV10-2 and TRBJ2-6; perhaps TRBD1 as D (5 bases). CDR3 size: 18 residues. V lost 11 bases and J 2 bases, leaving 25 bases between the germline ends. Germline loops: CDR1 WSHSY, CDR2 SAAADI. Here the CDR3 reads CAARGGVGRQTGANVLTF. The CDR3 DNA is TGCGCCGCTCGTGGCGGAGTGGGGCGACAAACTGGGGCCAACGTCCTGACTTTC.

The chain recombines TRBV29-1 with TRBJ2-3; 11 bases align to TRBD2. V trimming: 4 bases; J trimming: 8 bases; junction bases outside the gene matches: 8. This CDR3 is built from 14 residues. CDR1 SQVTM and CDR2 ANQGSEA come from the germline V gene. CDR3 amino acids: CSVVSGRDGGTQYF. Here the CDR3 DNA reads TGCAGCGTTGTTAGCGGGAGGGATGGAGGTACGCAGTATTTT.

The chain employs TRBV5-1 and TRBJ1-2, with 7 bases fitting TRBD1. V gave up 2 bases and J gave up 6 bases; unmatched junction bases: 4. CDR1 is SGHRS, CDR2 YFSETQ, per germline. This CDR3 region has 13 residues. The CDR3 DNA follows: TGCGCCAGCAGCTTACAGGGGACGGATGGCTACACCTTC. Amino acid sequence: CASSLQGTDGYTF.

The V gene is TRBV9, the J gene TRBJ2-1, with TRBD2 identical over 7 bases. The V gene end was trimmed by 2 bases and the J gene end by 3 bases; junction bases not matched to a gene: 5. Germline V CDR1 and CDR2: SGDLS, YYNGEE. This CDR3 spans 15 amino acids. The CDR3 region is CASSVGGSFYNEQFF. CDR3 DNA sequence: TGTGCCAGCAGCGTGGGCGGGAGCTTCTACAATGAGCAGTTCTTC.

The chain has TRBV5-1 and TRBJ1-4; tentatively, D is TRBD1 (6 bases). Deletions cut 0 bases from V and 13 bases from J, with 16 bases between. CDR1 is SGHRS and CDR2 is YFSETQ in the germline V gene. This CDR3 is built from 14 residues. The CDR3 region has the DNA TGCGCCAGCAGCTTGGGTCAGGGGAGGGTTCCACTGTTTTTT. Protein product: CASSLGQGRVPLFF.

CDR3 nucleotides: TGTGCCAGCGGGAGAACAGGGGCCTACGAGCAGTACTTC. This gives the protein CASGRTGAYEQYF. J is TRBJ2-7 and V is TRBV27; 7 bases are a match to TRBD1. V gave up 8 bases and J gave up 2 bases; unmatched junction bases: 6. The CDR3 spans 13 residues. Germline CDR1 MNHEY, CDR2 SMNVEV (reference sequence).

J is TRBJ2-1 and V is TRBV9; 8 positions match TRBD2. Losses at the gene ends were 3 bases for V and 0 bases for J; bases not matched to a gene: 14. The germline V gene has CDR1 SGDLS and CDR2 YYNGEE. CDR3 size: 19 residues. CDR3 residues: CASSAHKVLGTSSYNEQFF. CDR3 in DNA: TGTGCCAGCAGCGCCCACAAGGTATTGGGGACTAGCTCCTACAATGAGCAGTTCTTC.

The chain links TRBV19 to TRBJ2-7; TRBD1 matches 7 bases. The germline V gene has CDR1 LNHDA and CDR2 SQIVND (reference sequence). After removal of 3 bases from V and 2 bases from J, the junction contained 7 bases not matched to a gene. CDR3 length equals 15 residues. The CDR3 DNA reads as TGTGCCAGTAGTATTGCTCGGACAGGTACCTACGAGCAGTACTTC. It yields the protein CASSIARTGTYEQYF.

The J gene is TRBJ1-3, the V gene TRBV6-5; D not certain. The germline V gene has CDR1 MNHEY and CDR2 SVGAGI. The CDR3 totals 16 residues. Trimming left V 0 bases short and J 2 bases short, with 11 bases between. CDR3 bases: TGTGCCAGCAGTTACTCGGTCCGGGTAGCTGGAAACACCATATATTTT. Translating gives CASSYSVRVAGNTIYF.

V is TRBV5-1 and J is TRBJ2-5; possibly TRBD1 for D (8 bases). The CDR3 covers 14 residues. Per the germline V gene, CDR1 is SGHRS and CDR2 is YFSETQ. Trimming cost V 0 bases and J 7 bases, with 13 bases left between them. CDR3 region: CASSLGQGRGTQYF. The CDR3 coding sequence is TGCGCCAGCAGCTTGGGACAGGGGAGGGGGACCCAGTACTTC. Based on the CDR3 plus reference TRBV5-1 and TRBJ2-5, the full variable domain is KAGVTQTPRYLIKTRGQQVTLSCSPISGHRSVSWYQQTPGQGLQFLFEYFSETQRNKGNFPGRFSGRQFSNSRSEMNVSTLELGDSALYLCASSLGQGRGTQYFGPGTRLLVL.

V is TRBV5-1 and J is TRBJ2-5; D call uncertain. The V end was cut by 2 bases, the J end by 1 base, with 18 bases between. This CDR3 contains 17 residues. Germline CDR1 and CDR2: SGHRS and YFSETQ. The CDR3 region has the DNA TGCGCCAGCAGCTTCCTACTCCTAGGTCGGCGCCAAGAGACCCAGTACTTC. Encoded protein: CASSFLLLGRRQETQYF.

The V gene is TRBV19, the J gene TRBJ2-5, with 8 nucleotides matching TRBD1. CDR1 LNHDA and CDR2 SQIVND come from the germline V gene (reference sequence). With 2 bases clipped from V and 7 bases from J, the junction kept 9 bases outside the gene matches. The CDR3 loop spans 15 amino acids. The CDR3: CASSIRPGQAGTQYF. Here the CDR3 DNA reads TGTGCCAGTAGTATAAGGCCGGGACAGGCCGGGACCCAGTACTTC.

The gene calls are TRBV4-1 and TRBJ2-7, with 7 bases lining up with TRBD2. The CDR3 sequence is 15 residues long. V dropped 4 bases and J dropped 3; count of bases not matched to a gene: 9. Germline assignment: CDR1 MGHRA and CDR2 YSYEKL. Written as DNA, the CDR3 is TGCGCCAGCAGCCCAAAGGCTAGCGGACACTACGAGCAGTACTTC. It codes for CASSPKASGHYEQYF.

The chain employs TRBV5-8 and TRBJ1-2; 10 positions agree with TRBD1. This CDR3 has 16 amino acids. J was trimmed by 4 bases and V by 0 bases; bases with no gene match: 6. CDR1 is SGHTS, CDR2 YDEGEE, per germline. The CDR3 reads CASSLGQGAPSYGYTF. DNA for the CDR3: TGTGCCAGCAGCTTGGGACAGGGGGCGCCGAGCTATGGCTACACCTTC.

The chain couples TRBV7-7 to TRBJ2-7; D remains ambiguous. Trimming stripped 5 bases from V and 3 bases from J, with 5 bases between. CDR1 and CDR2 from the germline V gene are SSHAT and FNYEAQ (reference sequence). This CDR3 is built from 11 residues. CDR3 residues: CASSLYYEQYF. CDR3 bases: TGTGCCAGCAGCCTATACTACGAGCAGTACTTC.

The CDR3 DNA follows: TGTGCCAGCCTCCGACGGGTTGCAACTAATGAAAAACTGTTTTTT. Translated: CASLRRVATNEKLFF. The J gene is TRBJ1-4, the V gene TRBV27; no reliable D call. The CDR3 has 15 residues. Looked up from germline, CDR1 is MNHEY and CDR2 is SMNVEV (reference sequence). Trimming took off 8 bases at V and 0 bases at J, with 13 bases between the two ends.

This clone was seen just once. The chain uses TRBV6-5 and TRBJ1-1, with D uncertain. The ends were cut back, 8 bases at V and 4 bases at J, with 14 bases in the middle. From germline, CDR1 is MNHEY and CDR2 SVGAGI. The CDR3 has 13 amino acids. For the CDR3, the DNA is TGTGCCAGCCTCGATGGGCGAAGCACTGAAGCTTTCTTT. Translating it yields CASLDGRSTEAFF.

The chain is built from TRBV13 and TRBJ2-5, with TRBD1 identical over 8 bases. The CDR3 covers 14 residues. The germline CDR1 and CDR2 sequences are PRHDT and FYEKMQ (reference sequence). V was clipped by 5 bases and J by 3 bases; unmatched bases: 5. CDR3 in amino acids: CASSLGTGEETQYF. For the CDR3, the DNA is TGTGCCAGCAGCCTGGGGACAGGAGAAGAGACCCAGTACTTC. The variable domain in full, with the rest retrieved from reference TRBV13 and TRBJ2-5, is AAGVIQSPRHLIKEKRETATLKCYPIPRHDTVYWYQQGPGQDPQFLISFYEKMQSDKGSIPDRFSAQQFSDYHSELNMSSLELGDSALYFCASSLGTGEETQYFGPGTRLLVL.

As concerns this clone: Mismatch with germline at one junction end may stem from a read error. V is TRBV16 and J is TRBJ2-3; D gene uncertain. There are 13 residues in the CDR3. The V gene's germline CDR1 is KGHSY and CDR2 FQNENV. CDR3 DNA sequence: TGTGCCACCAGCTTTAGGCAGGCCGATACGCAGTATTTT. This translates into CATSFRQADTQYF.

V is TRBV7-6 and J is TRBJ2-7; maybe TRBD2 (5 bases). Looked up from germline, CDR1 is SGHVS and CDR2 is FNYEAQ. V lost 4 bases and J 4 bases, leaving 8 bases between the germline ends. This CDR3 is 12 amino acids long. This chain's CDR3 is CASSSTSYEQYF. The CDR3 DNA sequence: TGTGCCAGCAGCTCTACTAGTTACGAGCAGTACTTC.

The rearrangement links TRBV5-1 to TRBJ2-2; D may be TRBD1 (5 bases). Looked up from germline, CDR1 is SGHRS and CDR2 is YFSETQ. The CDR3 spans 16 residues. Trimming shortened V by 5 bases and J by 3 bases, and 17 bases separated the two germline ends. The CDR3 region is CASRPTGSWDTGELFF. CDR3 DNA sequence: TGCGCCAGCAGACCCACAGGTTCCTGGGACACCGGGGAGCTGTTTTTT.

The CDR3 nucleotides read TGTGCCAGCATATCTAGGGGGGGCGGCTATGGCTACACCTTC. It translates to CASISRGGGYGYTF. V gene TRBV28 combines with J gene TRBJ1-2; possible D gene TRBD1, 6 bases. Germline V CDR1 and CDR2: MDHEN, SYDVKM. V was trimmed by 7 bases and J by 4 bases, leaving 16 bases between them. CDR3 length equals 14 residues.

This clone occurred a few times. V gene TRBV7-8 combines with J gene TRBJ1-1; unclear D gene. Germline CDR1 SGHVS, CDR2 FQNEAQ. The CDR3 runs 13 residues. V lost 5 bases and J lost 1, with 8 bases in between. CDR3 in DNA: TGTGCCAGCAGCCTCCTACCGAACACTGAAGCTTTCTTT. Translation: CASSLLPNTEAFF.

CDR3 bases: TGCGCCAGCAGTCCAAATCCCGGGAACACTGAAGCTTTCTTT. Encoded protein: CASSPNPGNTEAFF. This rearrangement joins TRBV5-1 to TRBJ1-1; D remains unclear. V lost 5 bases and J lost 1, with 12 bases in between. This CDR3 has 14 residues. Germline values: CDR1 SGHRS, CDR2 YFSETQ.